This T cell receptor beta chain was retrieved from a study of CD8+ T cells in alopecia areata. Notes on the study in general: Persistence during tofacitinib was seen for many expanded lesional clones in scalp and blood.

The sequencing template was cDNA reverse transcribed from extracted RNA. Measured with immunoSEQ multiplex PCR; TCRdb has only the in-frame clones, and not every one. The table records under 200,000 clones, about two thirds of them present only once. As to this clone: Its antigen remains unknown.

CDR3 size: 12 residues. Germline V gene sequence: CDR1 MNHEY, CDR2 SVGAGI. Trimming shortened V by 5 bases and J by 8 bases, and 12 bases separated the two germline ends. Sample treatment: oral pan-JAK inhibitor, 5-10 mg twice daily. V and J are TRBV6-5 and TRBJ1-2, with D unresolved. The clonotype originates from a human donor with alopecia areata. The sequencing here drew on CD4+ T cells sorted from blood, taken at week 4, from a patient treated with tofacitinib. The CDR3 DNA reads as TGTGCCAGCAGTGAGACCAGTTACGGCTACACCTTC. Its protein product is CASSETSYGYTF.